One and the same sample provided the 23 T cell receptor beta chains below, sequenced in a study of blood T cell repertoires in COVID-19. Profiled with immunoSEQ multiplex PCR; TCRdb holds only in-frame clones, not every one. The table shows over 200,000 clones, with over 75% occurring only once. The sequencing sample was made of PBMCs or T cells enriched from blood (not recorded which). The receptor source for this set is a man in his forties or fifties who had recovered from COVID-19.

V and J are TRBV15 and TRBJ2-7, with TRBD1 identical over 10 bases. The ends lost 1 base at V and 0 bases at J; junction bases unmatched: 12. The germline CDR1 and CDR2 sequences are LNHNV and YYDKDF (reference sequence). The CDR3 has 19 residues. DNA of the CDR3: TGTGCCACCAGCAGAGCCGGGACAGGGGTAAGAATAAGCTCCTACGAGCAGTACTTC. Its protein is CATSRAGTGVRISSYEQYF.

The CDR3 sequence is CASGTLTSGYEQYF. The DNA of the CDR3 is TGTGCCAGCGGGACCCTGACTAGCGGTTACGAGCAGTACTTC. The chain carries TRBV11-1 and TRBJ2-7; 9 nucleotides match TRBD2. Germline V CDR1 and CDR2: SGHAT, FQDESV (reference sequence). Losses at the gene ends were 8 bases for V and 4 bases for J; bases not matched to a gene: 9. This CDR3 comprises 14 residues.

The gene calls are TRBV15 and TRBJ1-5; D gene unclear. Deletions cut 2 bases from V and 5 bases from J, with 10 bases between. The CDR3 is 14 amino acids. Germline V lookup: CDR1 LNHNV, CDR2 YYDKDF (reference sequence). Here the CDR3 reads CATSRPGGDQPQHF. CDR3 nucleotide sequence: TGTGCCACCAGCAGACCCGGCGGTGATCAGCCCCAGCATTTT.

The V and J genes are TRBV9 and TRBJ2-7, with 7 bases identical to TRBD2. This CDR3 is 15 amino acids long. With 0 bases clipped from V and 2 bases from J, the junction kept 5 bases outside the gene matches. Looked up from germline, CDR1 is SGDLS and CDR2 is YYNGEE. CDR3 DNA sequence: TGTGCCAGCAGCGTAGCTGGGGGGGGGACCTACGAGCAGTACTTC. This gives the protein CASSVAGGGTYEQYF.

The rearrangement links TRBV6-5 to TRBJ1-1, with no clear D. From germline, CDR1 is MNHEY and CDR2 SVGAGI. V dropped 10 bases and J dropped 2 bases, with 20 bases sitting between them. CDR3 size: 15 residues. The CDR3 reads CATEGLAGTNTEAFF. The CDR3 DNA is TGTGCCACCGAGGGATTAGCGGGAACCAACACTGAAGCTTTCTTT.

This chain connects TRBV7-3 to TRBJ2-6, with D maybe TRBD1 (5 bases). CDR3 length: 20 residues. The germline V gene encodes CDR1 SGHTA and CDR2 FQGTGA. The germline V and J ends were trimmed by 2 bases and 0 bases, with 20 bases remaining between them. The CDR3 DNA follows: TGTGCCAGCAGCTTAGTCGGTGGCAGGCAGGGTAGCTCTGGGGCCAACGTCCTGACTTTC. Its protein product is CASSLVGGRQGSSGANVLTF.

The CDR3 DNA sequence: TGTGCCAGTAGTATCAGGGCGACTAGCGGCTCGAATGAGCAGTTCTTC. Protein product: CASSIRATSGSNEQFF. The chain uses TRBV19 and TRBJ2-1, with TRBD2 identical over 9 bases. CDR3 length: 16 amino acids. The V segment lost 3 bases and the J segment 7 bases; nucleotides outside the gene matches: 10. Per germline, CDR1 LNHDA and CDR2 SQIVND (reference sequence).

J is TRBJ1-5 and V is TRBV5-6, with no clear D. Germline V CDR1 and CDR2: SGHDT, YYEEEE. The germline V and J ends were trimmed by 4 bases and 3 bases, with 5 bases remaining between them. The CDR3 covers 12 residues. The CDR3: CASSPFNQPQHF. For the CDR3, the DNA is TGTGCCAGCAGCCCGTTCAATCAGCCCCAGCATTTT.

The genes are TRBV5-4 and TRBJ2-7, with TRBD1 matching over 8 bases. V was clipped by 3 bases and J by 4 bases; unmatched bases: 6. The length of the CDR3 is 14 residues. The V gene's germline CDR1 is SGHNT and CDR2 YYREEE (reference sequence). The CDR3: CASSSRTGQYEQYF. CDR3 sequence (DNA): TGTGCCAGCAGCTCCAGGACAGGGCAATACGAGCAGTACTTC.

Here the CDR3 DNA reads TGTGCCAGCAGTTACTCAGGGAGGTCTGGGGCCAACGTCCTGACTTTC. Protein product: CASSYSGRSGANVLTF. The J gene is TRBJ2-6, the V gene TRBV6-5, with D possibly matching TRBD2 (6 bases). The CDR3 is 16 amino acids. The ends were cut back, 0 bases at V and 1 base at J, with 7 bases in the middle. Germline lookup yields CDR1 MNHEY and CDR2 SVGAGI.

This sequence joins TRBV15 and TRBJ2-3; TRBD1 matches at 8 bases. The CDR3 runs 14 residues. Germline trimming cut 3 bases from V and 1 base from J; bases unmatched to any gene: 0. Germline V gene data show CDR1 as LNHNV and CDR2 as YYDKDF (reference sequence). The CDR3 DNA reads as TGTGCCACCAGCAGGGGACAGGGCACAGATACGCAGTATTTT. Its translation is CATSRGQGTDTQYF.

The chain couples TRBV10-3 to TRBJ1-1, with TRBD1 matching over 9 bases. V lost 4 bases and J lost 4; bases outside the gene matches: 7. Germline CDR1 is ENHRY and CDR2 is SYGVKD. The CDR3 is 15 residues long. CDR3 sequence: CAISAVLTGGTEAFF. CDR3 DNA: TGTGCCATCAGTGCAGTATTGACAGGGGGCACTGAAGCTTTCTTT.

The CDR3 DNA is TGCGCCAGCAGATTTGAAGAAGCGGGAGCCAATGAGCAGTTCTTC. It yields the protein CASRFEEAGANEQFF. The chain is built from TRBV5-1 and TRBJ2-1, with 8 bases fitting TRBD2. V lost 5 bases to trimming and J lost 6 bases; unmatched junction nucleotides: 10. Germline V gene data show CDR1 as SGHRS and CDR2 as YFSETQ. The CDR3 consists of 15 residues.

This clone was counted a single time. The chain is built from TRBV6-5 and TRBJ2-2; tentative D call: TRBD1 (6 bases). Germline V gene data show CDR1 as MNHEY and CDR2 as SVGAGI. V lost 6 bases and J 1 base, leaving 12 bases between the germline ends. The CDR3 runs 15 residues. The chain's CDR3 is CASRPPGQNTGELFF. CDR3 sequence (DNA): TGTGCCAGCAGACCTCCGGGACAGAACACCGGGGAGCTGTTTTTT.

The genes are TRBV13 and TRBJ1-2; TRBD1 matches 7 bases. The germline V gene encodes CDR1 PRHDT and CDR2 FYEKMQ (reference sequence). This CDR3 spans 14 amino acids. J was trimmed by 7 bases and V by 5 bases; bases with no gene match: 10. The CDR3 DNA follows: TGTGCCAGCAGCCCCCCGACAGGGTGGGGTGGCTACACCTTC. As protein: CASSPPTGWGGYTF.

The chain joins TRBV19 to TRBJ2-1; 10 bases fit TRBD1. The V gene's germline CDR1 is LNHDA and CDR2 SQIVND (reference sequence). The CDR3 covers 17 residues. V dropped 3 bases and J dropped 5; count of bases not matched to a gene: 10. CDR3 coding DNA: TGTGCCAGTAGTATTTTCCCCCGGGACAGGGGAGACAATGAGCAGTTCTTC. It specifies CASSIFPRDRGDNEQFF.

The chain couples TRBV4-1 to TRBJ2-2; D not resolved. The V gene's germline CDR1 is MGHRA and CDR2 YSYEKL. The CDR3 has 14 residues. V was cut by 4 bases and J by 0 bases, with 6 bases left in between. CDR3 in amino acids: CASSPFTNTGELFF. The CDR3 DNA reads as TGCGCCAGCAGCCCCTTTACGAACACCGGGGAGCTGTTTTTT.

This rearrangement joins TRBV7-3 to TRBJ1-2; tentative D call: TRBD1 (6 bases). The CDR3 totals 14 residues. The germline V and J ends were trimmed by 3 bases and 9 bases, with 17 bases remaining between them. Germline-derived CDR1 and CDR2 are SGHTA and FQGTGA. The CDR3 region is CASSFPDSRVSYTF. Here the CDR3 DNA reads TGTGCCAGCAGCTTCCCGGACAGTCGGGTAAGCTACACCTTC.

The CDR3 region has the DNA TGTGCCAGTAGTATAGATGGCGGGAGCTCCTACAATGAGCAGTTCTTC. This codes for CASSIDGGSSYNEQFF. The chain is built from TRBV19 and TRBJ2-1; 7 bases line up with TRBD2. The CDR3 extends over 16 amino acids. With 0 bases clipped from V and 0 bases from J, the junction kept 2 bases outside the gene matches. The germline V gene encodes CDR1 LNHDA and CDR2 SQIVND (reference sequence).

The chain links TRBV5-1 to TRBJ1-3; 7 bases align to TRBD1. The CDR3 consists of 16 residues. Trimming removed 4 bases from V and 0 bases from J; junction bases left unmatched: 7. Germline V CDR1 and CDR2: SGHRS, YFSETQ. Here the CDR3 reads CASSRQDRSSGNTIYF. CDR3 nucleotide sequence: TGCGCCAGCAGCCGACAGGACAGGAGCTCTGGAAACACCATATATTTT.

This clone has just a few counts. The rearrangement links TRBV4-1 to TRBJ1-3; 7 bases match TRBD1. The length of the CDR3 is 15 residues. V lost 0 bases and J lost 2; bases outside the gene matches: 1. Germline V CDR1 and CDR2: MGHRA, YSYEKL. The CDR3 coding sequence is TGCGCCAGCAGCCAAGAAGGGACAGCTGGAAACACCATATATTTT. Amino acids: CASSQEGTAGNTIYF.

The genes are TRBV18 and TRBJ2-1; TRBD2 aligns across 7 bases. Germline V gene lookup returns CDR1 KGHSH and CDR2 LQKENI. J was trimmed by 7 bases and V by 6 bases; bases with no gene match: 12. CDR3 length equals 15 residues. The CDR3 sequence: CASSRGSGESNEQFF. Written as DNA, the CDR3 is TGTGCCAGCTCCCGGGGGAGCGGGGAATCGAATGAGCAGTTCTTC.

The rearrangement uses TRBV5-4 and TRBJ2-2; no clear D gene. CDR3 length equals 11 residues. Germline V CDR1 and CDR2: SGHNT, YYREEE (reference sequence). V gave up 1 base and J gave up 8 bases, with 3 bases separating them. The CDR3 region has the DNA TGTGCCAGCAGCTTGCAGGGGGAGCTGTTTTTT. Amino acids: CASSLQGELFF.